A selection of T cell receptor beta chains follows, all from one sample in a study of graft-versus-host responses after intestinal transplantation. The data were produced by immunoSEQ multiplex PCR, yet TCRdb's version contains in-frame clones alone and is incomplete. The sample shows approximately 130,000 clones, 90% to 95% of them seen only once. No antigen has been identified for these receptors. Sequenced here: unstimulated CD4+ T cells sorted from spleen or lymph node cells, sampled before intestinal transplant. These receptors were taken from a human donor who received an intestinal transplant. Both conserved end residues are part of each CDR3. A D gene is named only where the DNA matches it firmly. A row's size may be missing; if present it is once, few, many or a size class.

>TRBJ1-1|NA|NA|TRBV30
TGTGCCTGGAATCCACAGCTAACCACTGAAGCTTTCTTT
CAWNPQLTTEAFF
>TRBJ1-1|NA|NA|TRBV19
TGTGCCAGTAGTAAGGTCACACTGAACACTGAAGCTTTCTTT
CASSKVTLNTEAFF
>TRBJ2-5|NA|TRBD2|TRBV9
TGTGCCAGCAGCGTAGGCGGGACCGGGGCTAGCGGGGGGCAAGAGACCCAGTACTTC
CASSVGGTGASGGQETQYF
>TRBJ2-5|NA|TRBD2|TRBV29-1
TGCAGCGGGGGACTAGCGCCCCCCGGAGAGACCCAGTACTTC
CSGGLAPPGETQYF
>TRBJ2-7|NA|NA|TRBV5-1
TGCGCCAGCAGCTCCCGGGGGCAGGGCAAGCAGTACTTC
CASSSRGQGKQYF
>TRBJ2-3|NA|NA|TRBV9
TGTGCCAGCAGCGTAGGTCAGGGGCGATCCACAGATACGCAGTATTTT
CASSVGQGRSTDTQYF
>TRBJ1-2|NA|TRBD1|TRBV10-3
TGTGCCATCAGTGTGTACGGGACAGTCTATGGCTACACCTTC
CAISVYGTVYGYTF
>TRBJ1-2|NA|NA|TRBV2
TGTGCCAGCAGTGAAGAGGGGATTAACTATGGCTACACCTTC
CASSEEGINYGYTF
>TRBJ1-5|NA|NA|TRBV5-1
TGCGCCAGCAGCCCGACTCCTGTGGGGGGCACGGGTCAGCCCCAGCATTTT
CASSPTPVGGTGQPQHF
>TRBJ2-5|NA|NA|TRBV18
TGTGCCAGCAGCGACGGGATCCAGAAAGAGACCCAGTACTTC
CASSDGIQKETQYF
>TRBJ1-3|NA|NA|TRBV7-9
TGTGCCAGCAGCGCCTTACCGGGGCGCAGAGGGGACACCATATATTTT
CASSALPGRRGDTIYF
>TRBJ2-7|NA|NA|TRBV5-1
TGCGCCAGCAGCTTGGGCCCGGGTGAGGCCTACGAGCAGTACTTC
CASSLGPGEAYEQYF
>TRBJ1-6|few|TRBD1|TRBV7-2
TGTGCCAGCAGCATTTGGGACAGGGGGGCCGAGCTCCACTTT
CASSIWDRGAELHF
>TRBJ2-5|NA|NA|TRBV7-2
TGTGCCAGCACCACAAGGGGGTTAGGGGTCAGGGCCCAGTACTTC
CASTTRGLGVRAQYF
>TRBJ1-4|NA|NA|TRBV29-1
TGCAGCGTTGGCCGCCAGGGTAATGAAAAACTGTTTTTT
CSVGRQGNEKLFF
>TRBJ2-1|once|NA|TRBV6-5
TGTGCCAGCAGTCCCTCAGGAAATGAGCAGTTCTTC
CASSPSGNEQFF
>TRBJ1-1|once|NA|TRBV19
TGTGCCAGTAGTATCGGGGTAGGGAACACTGAAGCTTTCTTT
CASSIGVGNTEAFF